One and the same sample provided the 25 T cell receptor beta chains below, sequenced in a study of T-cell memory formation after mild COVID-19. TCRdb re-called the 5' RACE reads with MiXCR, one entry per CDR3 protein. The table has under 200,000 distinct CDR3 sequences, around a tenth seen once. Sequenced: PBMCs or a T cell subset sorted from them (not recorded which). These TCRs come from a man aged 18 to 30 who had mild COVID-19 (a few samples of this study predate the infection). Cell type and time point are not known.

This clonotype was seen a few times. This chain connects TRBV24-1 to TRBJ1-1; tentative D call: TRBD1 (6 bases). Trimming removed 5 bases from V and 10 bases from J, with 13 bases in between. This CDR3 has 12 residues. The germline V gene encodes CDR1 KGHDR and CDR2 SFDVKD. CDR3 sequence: CATSGSGGTAFF. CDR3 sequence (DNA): TGTGCCACCAGTGGATCCGGGGGCACAGCTTTCTTT.

DNA for the CDR3: TGCAGTGCTCGGCGCGGAGTCTCCTACGAGCAGTACTTC. The encoded protein is CSARRGVSYEQYF. The chain joins TRBV20-1 to TRBJ2-7; D is unclear. This CDR3 is 13 amino acids long. Trimming cost V 5 bases and J 0 bases, with 11 bases left between them. The V gene's germline CDR1 is DFQATT and CDR2 SNEGSKA (reference sequence).

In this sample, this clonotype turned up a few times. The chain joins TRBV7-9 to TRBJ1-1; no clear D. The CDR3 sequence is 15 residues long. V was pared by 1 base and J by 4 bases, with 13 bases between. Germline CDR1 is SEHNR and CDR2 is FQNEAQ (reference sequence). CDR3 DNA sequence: TGTGCCAGCAGCTTAGAGGGAGGGCCGGGCACTGAAGCTTTCTTT. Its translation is CASSLEGGPGTEAFF. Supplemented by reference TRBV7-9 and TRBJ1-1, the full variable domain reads DTGVSQNPRHKITKRGQNVTFRCDPISEHNRLYWYRQTLGQGPEFLTYFQNEAQLEKSRLLSDRFSAERPKGSFSTLEIQRTEQGDSAMYLCASSLEGGPGTEAFFGQGTRLTVV.

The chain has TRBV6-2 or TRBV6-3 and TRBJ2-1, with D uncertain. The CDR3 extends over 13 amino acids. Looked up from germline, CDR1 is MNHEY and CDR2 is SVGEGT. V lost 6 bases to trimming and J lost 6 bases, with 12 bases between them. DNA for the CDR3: TGTGCCAGCAGCCGATTTAGTGTCAATGAGCAGTTCTTC. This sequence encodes CASSRFSVNEQFF.

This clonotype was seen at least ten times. CDR3 residues: CASSRRRAGETQYF. The DNA of the CDR3 is TGTGCCAGCAGCCGACGAAGGGCGGGGGAGACCCAGTACTTC. The chain recombines TRBV7-9 with TRBJ2-5, with D maybe TRBD2 (6 bases). The CDR3 is 14 residues long. Germline values: CDR1 SEHNR, CDR2 FQNEAQ (reference sequence). Trimming cost V 5 bases and J 5 bases, with 15 bases left between them. The full variable domain, with the rest looked up from reference TRBV7-9 and TRBJ2-5, is DTGVSQNPRHKITKRGQNVTFRCDPISEHNRLYWYRQTLGQGPEFLTYFQNEAQLEKSRLLSDRFSAERPKGSFSTLEIQRTEQGDSAMYLCASSRRRAGETQYFGPGTRLLVL.

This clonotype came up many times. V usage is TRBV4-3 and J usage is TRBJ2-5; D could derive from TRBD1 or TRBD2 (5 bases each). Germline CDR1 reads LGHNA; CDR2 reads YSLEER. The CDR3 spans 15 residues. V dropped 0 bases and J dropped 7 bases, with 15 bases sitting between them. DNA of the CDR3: TGCGCCAGCAGCCAAGAACCGGGACCTGGGGGGACCCAGTACTTC. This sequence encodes CASSQEPGPGGTQYF.

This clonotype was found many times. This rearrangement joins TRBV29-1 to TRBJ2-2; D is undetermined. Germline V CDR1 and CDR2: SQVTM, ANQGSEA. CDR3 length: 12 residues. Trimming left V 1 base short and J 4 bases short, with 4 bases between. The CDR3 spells CSVEGGTGELFF. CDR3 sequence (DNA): TGCAGCGTTGAAGGGGGCACCGGGGAGCTGTTTTTT.

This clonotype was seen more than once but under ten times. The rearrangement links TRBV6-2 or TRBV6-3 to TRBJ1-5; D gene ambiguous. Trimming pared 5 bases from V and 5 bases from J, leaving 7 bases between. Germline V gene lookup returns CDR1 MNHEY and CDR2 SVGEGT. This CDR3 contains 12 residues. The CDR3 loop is CASSKRDQPQHF. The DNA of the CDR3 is TGTGCCAGCAGTAAAAGGGATCAGCCCCAGCATTTT.

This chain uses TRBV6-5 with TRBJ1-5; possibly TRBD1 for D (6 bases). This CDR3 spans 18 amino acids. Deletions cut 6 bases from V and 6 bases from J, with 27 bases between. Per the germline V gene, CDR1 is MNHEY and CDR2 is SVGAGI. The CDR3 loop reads CASRKLQGSEAGGQPQHF. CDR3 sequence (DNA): TGTGCCAGCAGGAAGCTACAGGGATCCGAGGCGGGAGGTCAGCCCCAGCATTTT.

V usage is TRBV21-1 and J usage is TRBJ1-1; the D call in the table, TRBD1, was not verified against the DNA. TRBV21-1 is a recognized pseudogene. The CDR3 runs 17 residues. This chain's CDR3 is CASSKTGTGASCTEAFF. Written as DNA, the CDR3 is TGTGCCAGCAGCAAAACCGGGACAGGTGCGTCTTGCACTGAAGCTTTCTTT.

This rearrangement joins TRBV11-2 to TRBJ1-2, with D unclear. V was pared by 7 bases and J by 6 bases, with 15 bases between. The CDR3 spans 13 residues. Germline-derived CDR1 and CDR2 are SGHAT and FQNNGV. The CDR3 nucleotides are TGTGCCAGCACCGACGCTCTGGGCGATGGCTACACCTTC. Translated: CASTDALGDGYTF.

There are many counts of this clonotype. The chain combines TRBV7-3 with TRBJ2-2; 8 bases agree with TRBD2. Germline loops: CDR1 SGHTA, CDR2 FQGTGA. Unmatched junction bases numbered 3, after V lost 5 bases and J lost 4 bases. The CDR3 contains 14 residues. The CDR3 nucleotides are TGTGCCAGCAGCCTAGGGACTAGCACCGGGGAGCTGTTTTTT. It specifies CASSLGTSTGELFF. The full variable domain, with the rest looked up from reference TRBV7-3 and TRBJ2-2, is GAGVSQTPSNKVTEKGKYVELRCDPISGHTALYWYRQSLGQGPEFLIYFQGTGAADDSGLPNDRFFAVRPEGSVSTLKIQRTERGDSAVYLCASSLGTSTGELFFGEGSRLTVL.

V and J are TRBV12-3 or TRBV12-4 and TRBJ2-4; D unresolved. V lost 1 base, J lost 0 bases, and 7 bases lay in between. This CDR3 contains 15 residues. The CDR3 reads CASSLVGSAKNIQYF. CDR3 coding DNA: TGTGCCAGCAGTTTAGTGGGGTCAGCCAAAAACATTCAGTACTTC.

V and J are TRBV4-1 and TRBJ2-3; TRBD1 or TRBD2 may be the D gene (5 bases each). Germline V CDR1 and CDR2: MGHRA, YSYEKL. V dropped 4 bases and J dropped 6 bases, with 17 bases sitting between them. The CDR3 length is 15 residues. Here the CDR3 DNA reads TGCGCCAGCAGCCCCTCCTCCGGGGCTTACGATACGCAGTATTTT. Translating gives CASSPSSGAYDTQYF.

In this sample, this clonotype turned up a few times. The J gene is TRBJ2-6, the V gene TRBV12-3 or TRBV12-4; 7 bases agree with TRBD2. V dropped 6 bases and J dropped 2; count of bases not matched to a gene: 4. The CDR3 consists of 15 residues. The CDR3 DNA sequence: TGTGCCAGCAGACTTCGGGGGGCTGGGGCCAACGTCCTGACTTTC. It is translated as CASRLRGAGANVLTF.

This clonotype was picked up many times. The CDR3 spells CASSLGIRGALETQYF. The CDR3 DNA is TGCGCCAGCAGCTTGGGAATCAGGGGGGCCCTAGAGACCCAGTACTTC. The chain links TRBV5-1 to TRBJ2-5, with TRBD1 as a possible D gene (7 bases). The CDR3 is made up of 16 amino acids. Germline CDR1 SGHRS, CDR2 YFSETQ. V lost 0 bases and J lost 4, with 16 bases in between. The entire variable domain, with the rest obtained from reference TRBV5-1 and TRBJ2-5, is as follows: KAGVTQTPRYLIKTRGQQVTLSCSPISGHRSVSWYQQTPGQGLQFLFEYFSETQRNKGNFPGRFSGRQFSNSRSEMNVSTLELGDSALYLCASSLGIRGALETQYFGPGTRLLVL.

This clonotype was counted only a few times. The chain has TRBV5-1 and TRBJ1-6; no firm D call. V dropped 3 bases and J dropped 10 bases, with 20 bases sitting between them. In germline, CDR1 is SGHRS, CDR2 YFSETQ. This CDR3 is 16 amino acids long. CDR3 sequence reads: CASSYLGGSESSPLHF. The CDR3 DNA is TGCGCCAGCAGCTACCTTGGAGGGAGTGAATCATCACCCCTCCACTTT.

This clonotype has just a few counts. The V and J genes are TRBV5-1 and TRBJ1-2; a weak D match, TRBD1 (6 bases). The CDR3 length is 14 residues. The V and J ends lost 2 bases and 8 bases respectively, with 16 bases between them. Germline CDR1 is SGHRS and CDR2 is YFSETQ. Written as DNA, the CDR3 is TGCGCCAGCAGCTTAGGGGGGAGAGGTGGCGGCTACACCTTC. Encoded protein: CASSLGGRGGGYTF.

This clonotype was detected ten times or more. The CDR3 region has the DNA TGCGCCAGCAGCGCGCAGGGGGGGCTCTTCTCCTACGAGCAGTACTTC. This gives the protein CASSAQGGLFSYEQYF. The genes are TRBV5-1 and TRBJ2-7; D possibly matches TRBD1 or TRBD2 (7 bases each). CDR1 is SGHRS, CDR2 YFSETQ, per germline. The CDR3 is made up of 16 amino acids. The V end was cut by 4 bases, the J end by 0 bases, with 17 bases between.

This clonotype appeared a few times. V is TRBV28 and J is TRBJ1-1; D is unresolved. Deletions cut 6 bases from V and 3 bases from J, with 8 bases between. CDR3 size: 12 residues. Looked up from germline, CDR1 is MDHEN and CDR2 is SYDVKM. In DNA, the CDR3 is TGTGCCAGCAGCTCCCCTGACACTGAAGCTTTCTTT. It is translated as CASSSPDTEAFF.

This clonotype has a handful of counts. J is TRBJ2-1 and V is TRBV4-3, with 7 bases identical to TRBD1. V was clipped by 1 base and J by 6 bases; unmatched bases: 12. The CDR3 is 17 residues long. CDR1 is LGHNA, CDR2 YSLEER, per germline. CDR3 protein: CASSQGLQTGSPNEQFF. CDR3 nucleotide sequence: TGCGCCAGCAGCCAAGGCCTACAGACAGGGAGTCCCAATGAGCAGTTCTTC.

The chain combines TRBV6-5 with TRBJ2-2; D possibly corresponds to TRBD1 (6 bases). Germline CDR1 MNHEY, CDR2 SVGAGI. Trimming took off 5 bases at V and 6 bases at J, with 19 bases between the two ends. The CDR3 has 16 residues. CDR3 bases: TGTGCCAGCAGTCGAGCAGGGGCGAGTTGGTCCGGGGAGCTGTTTTTT. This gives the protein CASSRAGASWSGELFF.

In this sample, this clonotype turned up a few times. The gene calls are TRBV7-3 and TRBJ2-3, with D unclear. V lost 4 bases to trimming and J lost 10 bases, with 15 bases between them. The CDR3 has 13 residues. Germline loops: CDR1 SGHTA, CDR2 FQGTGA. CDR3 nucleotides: TGTGCCAGCAGCTCCCACATGGATAGAGCGCAGTATTTT. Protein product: CASSSHMDRAQYF.

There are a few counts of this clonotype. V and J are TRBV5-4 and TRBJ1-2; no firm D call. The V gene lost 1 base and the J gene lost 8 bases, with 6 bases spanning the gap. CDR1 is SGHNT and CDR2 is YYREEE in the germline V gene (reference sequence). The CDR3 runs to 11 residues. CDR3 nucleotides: TGTGCCAGCAGCTTGTCTTCAGGCTACACCTTC. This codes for CASSLSSGYTF.

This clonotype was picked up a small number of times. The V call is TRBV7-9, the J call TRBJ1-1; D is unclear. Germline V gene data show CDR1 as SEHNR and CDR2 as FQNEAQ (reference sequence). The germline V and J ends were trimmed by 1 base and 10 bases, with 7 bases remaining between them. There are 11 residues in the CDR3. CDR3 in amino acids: CASSLGGRAFF. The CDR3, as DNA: TGTGCCAGCAGCTTAGGTGGTCGAGCTTTCTTT.